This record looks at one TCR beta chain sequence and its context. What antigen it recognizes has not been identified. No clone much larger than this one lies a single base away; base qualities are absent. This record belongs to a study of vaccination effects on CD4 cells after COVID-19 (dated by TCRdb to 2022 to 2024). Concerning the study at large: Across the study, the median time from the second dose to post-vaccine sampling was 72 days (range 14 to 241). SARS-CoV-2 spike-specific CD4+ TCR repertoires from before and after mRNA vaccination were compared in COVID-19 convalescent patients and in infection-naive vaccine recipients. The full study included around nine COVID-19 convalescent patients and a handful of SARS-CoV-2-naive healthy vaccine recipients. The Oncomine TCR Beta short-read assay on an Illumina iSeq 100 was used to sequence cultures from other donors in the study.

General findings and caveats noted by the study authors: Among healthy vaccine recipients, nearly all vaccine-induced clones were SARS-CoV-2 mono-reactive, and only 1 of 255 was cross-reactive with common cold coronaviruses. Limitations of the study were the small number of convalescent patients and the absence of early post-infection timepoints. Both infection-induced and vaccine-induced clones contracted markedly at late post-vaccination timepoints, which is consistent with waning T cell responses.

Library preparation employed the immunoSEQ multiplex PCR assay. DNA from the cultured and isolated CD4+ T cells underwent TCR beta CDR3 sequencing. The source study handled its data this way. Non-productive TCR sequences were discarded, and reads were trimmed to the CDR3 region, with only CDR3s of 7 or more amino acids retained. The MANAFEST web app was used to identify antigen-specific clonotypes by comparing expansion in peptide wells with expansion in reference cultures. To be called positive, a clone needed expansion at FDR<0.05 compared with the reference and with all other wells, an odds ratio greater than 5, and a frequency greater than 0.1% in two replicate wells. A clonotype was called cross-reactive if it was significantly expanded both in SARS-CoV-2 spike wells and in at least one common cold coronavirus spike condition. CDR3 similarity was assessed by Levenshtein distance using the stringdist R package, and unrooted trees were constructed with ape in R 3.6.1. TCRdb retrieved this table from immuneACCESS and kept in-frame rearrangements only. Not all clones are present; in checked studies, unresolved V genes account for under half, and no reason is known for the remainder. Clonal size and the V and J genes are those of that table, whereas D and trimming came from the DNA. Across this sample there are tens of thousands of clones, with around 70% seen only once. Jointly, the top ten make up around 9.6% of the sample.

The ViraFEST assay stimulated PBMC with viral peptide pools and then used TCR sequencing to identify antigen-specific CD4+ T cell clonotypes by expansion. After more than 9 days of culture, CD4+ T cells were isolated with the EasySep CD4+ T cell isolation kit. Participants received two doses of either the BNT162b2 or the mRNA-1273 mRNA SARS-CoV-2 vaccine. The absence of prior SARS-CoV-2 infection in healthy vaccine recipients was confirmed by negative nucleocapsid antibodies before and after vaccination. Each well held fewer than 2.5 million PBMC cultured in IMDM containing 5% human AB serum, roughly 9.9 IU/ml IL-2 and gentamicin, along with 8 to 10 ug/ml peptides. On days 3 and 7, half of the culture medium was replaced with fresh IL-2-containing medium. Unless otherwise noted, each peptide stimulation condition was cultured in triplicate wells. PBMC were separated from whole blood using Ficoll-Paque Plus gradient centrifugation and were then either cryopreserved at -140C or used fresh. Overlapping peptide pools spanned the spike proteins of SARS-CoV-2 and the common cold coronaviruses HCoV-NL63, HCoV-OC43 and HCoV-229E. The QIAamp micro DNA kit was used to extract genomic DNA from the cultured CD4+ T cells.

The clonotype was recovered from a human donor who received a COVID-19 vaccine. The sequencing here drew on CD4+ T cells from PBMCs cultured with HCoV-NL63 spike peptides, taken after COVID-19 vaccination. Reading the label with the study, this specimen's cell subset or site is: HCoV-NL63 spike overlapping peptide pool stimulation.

The nucleotide sequence reads as follows: TGTGCCAGCAGCATAGGGACAGGGGGCGAGCAGTACTTC. Its translation is CASSIGTGGEQYF. The chain uses TRBV11-2 and TRBJ2-7; TRBD1 matches 11 bases in the middle. As encoded in the germline V gene, CDR1 is SGHAT while CDR2 is FQNNGV. From cysteine to phenylalanine, the CDR3 is 13 amino acids long. Just the 39-base CDR3 DNA is kept, in frame starting at base 1. Germline trimming: 5 bases from V, 6 bases from J; junction bases outside gene matches: 3.